Following are 21 T cell receptor beta chains from one sample sequenced in a study of T-cell memory formation after mild COVID-19. TCRdb independently ran MiXCR on the 5' RACE reads; one entry per CDR3 protein. The table lists about 270,000 distinct CDR3 sequences, under 20% of them singletons, with 20% to 25% in the top ten. What was sequenced was PBMCs or a T cell subset sorted from them (not recorded which). These receptors originate from a man between 18 and 35 years old who had mild COVID-19 (a few samples of this study predate the infection). Cell type and time point are not known.

Only a few counts were recorded for this clonotype. The chain carries TRBV28 and TRBJ2-3; 9 bases are a match to TRBD2. Germline CDR1 reads MDHEN; CDR2 reads SYDVKM. This CDR3 contains 15 residues. Trimming took 6 bases from V and 4 from J; bases not matched to a gene: 8. CDR3 amino acids: CASSRGGEDSDTQYF. The CDR3 coding sequence is TGTGCCAGCAGCCGCGGGGGGGAGGATTCAGATACGCAGTATTTT.

CDR3 nucleotides: TGTGCCAGCTTGGGCACCCTCCTCTACAATGAGCAGTTCTTC. It specifies CASLGTLLYNEQFF. The rearrangement joins TRBV6-1 to TRBJ2-1; D gene uncertain. CDR3 size: 14 residues. The germline gives CDR1 MNHNS, CDR2 SASEGT. Trimming removed 8 bases at V and 3 bases at J, with 14 bases between.

This clonotype was observed many times. The V and J genes are TRBV12-3 or TRBV12-4 and TRBJ2-3; D possibly corresponds to TRBD1 (5 bases). CDR3 length: 17 residues. Trimming pared 0 bases from V and 5 bases from J, leaving 18 bases between. CDR3 protein: CASSLARGATSVDTQYF. CDR3 DNA: TGTGCCAGCAGTTTAGCGCGTGGGGCCACGTCAGTAGATACGCAGTATTTT.

V is TRBV4-2 and J is TRBJ2-5; TRBD2 matches at 10 bases. The CDR3 covers 17 residues. The V and J ends lost 6 bases and 3 bases, in that order; junction bases with no gene match: 13. CDR1 is LGHNA, CDR2 YNFKEQ, per germline. The CDR3 sequence: CASSGEVAGGGEETQYF. DNA of the CDR3: TGTGCCAGCAGTGGAGAGGTAGCGGGGGGCGGAGAAGAGACCCAGTACTTC.

The V gene is TRBV15, the J gene TRBJ2-2; TRBD2 agrees at 7 bases. The germline V gene encodes CDR1 LNHNV and CDR2 YYDKDF (reference sequence). J was trimmed by 0 bases and V by 5 bases; bases with no gene match: 0. This CDR3 spans 14 amino acids. The CDR3 loop is CATSGGANTGELFF. The CDR3 region has the DNA TGTGCCACCAGCGGGGGGGCGAACACCGGGGAGCTGTTTTTT.

This clonotype was detected only a few times. The V gene is TRBV12-3 or TRBV12-4, the J gene TRBJ2-5; 8 positions match TRBD1. With V trimmed by 6 bases and J by 2 bases, 11 bases remained unmatched. The CDR3 extends over 16 amino acids. As DNA, the CDR3 is TGTGCCAGCAGAAAAAGGGACAGGTGGTCACAAGAGACCCAGTACTTC. Protein: CASRKRDRWSQETQYF.

This clonotype was recorded a few times. This chain joins TRBV6-5 and TRBJ2-7; D may be TRBD1 or TRBD2 (5 bases each). Trimming stripped 0 bases from V and 4 bases from J, with 16 bases between. Germline V CDR1 and CDR2: MNHEY, SVGAGI. The CDR3 runs to 16 residues. CDR3 region: CASSYSSRGPAYEQYF. The CDR3 nucleotides are TGTGCCAGCAGTTACTCGTCGAGGGGACCCGCGTACGAGCAGTACTTC.

CDR3 in DNA: TGTGCCAGCGGTACAGGGAGAAAGCCCCAGCATTTT. It translates to CASGTGRKPQHF. J is TRBJ1-5 and V is TRBV2; possible D gene TRBD1, 6 bases. V lost 8 bases to trimming and J lost 8 bases, with 13 bases between them. CDR1 and CDR2 from the germline V gene are SNHLY and FYNNEI. CDR3 length equals 12 residues.

The rearrangement joins TRBV7-2 to TRBJ1-1; tentative D call: TRBD1 (5 bases). V gave up 2 bases and J gave up 9 bases, with 10 bases separating them. Germline V lookup: CDR1 SGHTA, CDR2 FQGNSA. There are 12 residues in the CDR3. The CDR3 loop reads CASSLRAGQAFF. The CDR3 region has the DNA TGTGCCAGCAGCTTAAGGGCAGGGCAAGCTTTCTTT. Looking up the rest from reference TRBV7-2 and TRBJ1-1 gives the full variable domain: GAGVSQSPSNKVTEKGKDVELRCDPISGHTALYWYRQSLGQGLEFLIYFQGNSAPDKSGLPSDRFSAERTGGSVSTLTIQRTQQEDSAVYLCASSLRAGQAFFGQGTRLTVV.

This clonotype was detected a few times. V gene TRBV7-9 combines with J gene TRBJ2-7, with 7 bases lining up with TRBD1. V dropped 5 bases and J dropped 5; count of bases not matched to a gene: 6. The germline V gene has CDR1 SEHNR and CDR2 FQNEAQ (reference sequence). The CDR3 sequence is 13 residues long. The CDR3 DNA reads as TGTGCCAGCAGCGCACAGGGGTCCCACGAGCAGTACGTC. Amino acid sequence: CASSAQGSHEQYV.

V usage is TRBV12-3 or TRBV12-4 and J usage is TRBJ1-3; D is uncertain. Trimming cost V 6 bases and J 4 bases, with 10 bases left between them. This CDR3 spans 13 amino acids. Here the CDR3 reads CASRPSSGNTIYF. CDR3 nucleotides: TGTGCCAGCAGGCCGAGCTCCGGAAACACCATATATTTT.

J is TRBJ2-1 and V is TRBV6-5, with 7 bases lining up with TRBD2. The trim removed 8 bases at V and 7 bases at J, leaving 14 bases unmatched. The CDR3 sequence is 15 residues long. The germline CDR1 and CDR2 sequences are MNHEY and SVGAGI. The CDR3 DNA reads as TGTGCCAGCGGGAGGGAGGGCGGGCCATGGAATGAGCAGTTCTTC. It translates to CASGREGGPWNEQFF.

The chain couples TRBV10-3 to TRBJ2-1; 7 nucleotides align to TRBD1. CDR3 length: 16 residues. Germline V gene sequence: CDR1 ENHRY, CDR2 SYGVKD. V was clipped by 10 bases and J by 0 bases; unmatched bases: 12. The CDR3 DNA reads as TGTGCCACCCTCTCTCGGGACAGCTACTCCTACAATGAGCAGTTCTTC. Protein: CATLSRDSYSYNEQFF.

The rearrangement joins TRBV6-1 to TRBJ1-2, with a possible D match to TRBD1 (5 bases). Germline V gene lookup returns CDR1 MNHNS and CDR2 SASEGT. This CDR3 has 12 residues. V was cut by 5 bases and J by 4 bases, with 8 bases left in between. The CDR3: CASSQGLYGYTF. DNA for the CDR3: TGTGCCAGCAGTCAGGGACTCTATGGCTACACCTTC.

Worth noting for this clonotype: Relative to the germline gene, one junction end is altered; a read error may explain this. This sequence joins TRBV2 and TRBJ2-1, with 14 positions matching TRBD2. There are 11 residues in the CDR3. Germline-derived CDR1 and CDR2 are SNHLY and FYNNEI. The CDR3 DNA follows: TGTGCCAGCAGTTCAGGGACTAGCGGGGGCTTC. Amino acid sequence: CASSSGTSGGF.

The V gene is TRBV4-2, the J gene TRBJ2-1, with TRBD2 matching 8 bases. The germline gives CDR1 LGHNA, CDR2 YNFKEQ. CDR3 length equals 15 residues. V was clipped by 1 base and J by 5 bases; unmatched bases: 4. CDR3 DNA: TGTGCCAGCAGCCAAGTAAGCGGGGGAGACAATGAGCAGTTCTTC. Protein product: CASSQVSGGDNEQFF.

This rearrangement joins TRBV7-9 to TRBJ2-1; 8 positions agree with TRBD2. The CDR3 loop spans 14 amino acids. Germline trimming cut 5 bases from V and 0 bases from J; bases unmatched to any gene: 0. Germline assignment: CDR1 SEHNR and CDR2 FQNEAQ (reference sequence). CDR3 in amino acids: CASSSGSSYNEQFF. In DNA form, the CDR3 reads TGTGCCAGCAGCAGCGGGAGCTCCTACAATGAGCAGTTCTTC.

This clonotype was picked up a small number of times. The chain recombines TRBV5-4 with TRBJ2-5, with unresolved D. Trimming removed 4 bases from V and 5 bases from J, with 12 bases in between. Germline CDR1 reads SGHNT; CDR2 reads YYREEE (reference sequence). The CDR3 loop spans 13 amino acids. The CDR3 nucleotides are TGTGCCAGCAGCACGCTTTTTCAGGAGACCCAGTACTTC. This translates into CASSTLFQETQYF.

This chain connects TRBV6-5 to TRBJ2-6; D is possibly TRBD1 (6 bases). The CDR3 runs to 15 residues. The germline gives CDR1 MNHEY, CDR2 SVGAGI. The ends were cut back, 5 bases at V and 2 bases at J, with 10 bases in the middle. Here the CDR3 DNA reads TGTGCCAGCAGTGATACAGGGACTGGGGCCAACGTCCTGACTTTC. Its protein is CASSDTGTGANVLTF.

The chain links TRBV5-4 to TRBJ2-7; D call uncertain. CDR1 and CDR2 (germline): SGHNT, YYREEE (reference sequence). The V gene lost 0 bases and the J gene lost 2 bases, with 12 bases spanning the gap. The length of the CDR3 is 15 residues. The CDR3 DNA reads TGTGCCAGCAGCTTGGCCTCGAAAGTGGCCTACGAGCAGTACTTC. Translating gives CASSLASKVAYEQYF. Combining the CDR3 with reference TRBV5-4 and TRBJ2-7 gives the whole variable domain ETGVTQSPTHLIKTRGQQVTLRCSSQSGHNTVSWYQQALGQGPQFIFQYYREEENGRGNFPPRFSGLQFPNYSSELNVNALELDDSALYLCASSLASKVAYEQYFGPGTRLTVT.

The rearrangement links TRBV24-1 to TRBJ2-1, with 7 bases fitting TRBD2. V shed 7 bases, J shed 10 bases, and the junction held 21 bases outside the gene matches. The CDR3 is made up of 17 amino acids. CDR1 and CDR2 (germline): KGHDR, SFDVKD. The CDR3: CATSDPGEGPIRTEQFF. DNA of the CDR3: TGTGCCACCAGCGACCCGGGGGAGGGACCGATCAGGACCGAGCAGTTCTTC.